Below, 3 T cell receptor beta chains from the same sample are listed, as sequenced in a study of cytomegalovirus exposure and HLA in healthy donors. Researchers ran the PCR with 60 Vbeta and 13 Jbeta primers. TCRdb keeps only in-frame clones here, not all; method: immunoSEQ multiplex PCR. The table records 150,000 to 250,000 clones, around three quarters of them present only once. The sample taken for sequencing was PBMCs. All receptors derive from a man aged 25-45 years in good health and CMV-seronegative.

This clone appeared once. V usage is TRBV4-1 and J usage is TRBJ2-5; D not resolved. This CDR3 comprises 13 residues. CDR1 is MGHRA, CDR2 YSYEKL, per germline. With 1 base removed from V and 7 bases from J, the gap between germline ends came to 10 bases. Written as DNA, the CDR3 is TGCGCCAGCAGCCAAGGCCTCTCTAGGACCCAGTACTTC. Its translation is CASSQGLSRTQYF.

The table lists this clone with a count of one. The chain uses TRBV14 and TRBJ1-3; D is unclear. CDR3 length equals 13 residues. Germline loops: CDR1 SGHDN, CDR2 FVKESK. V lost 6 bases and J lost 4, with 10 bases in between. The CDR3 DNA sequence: TGTGCCAGCAGTATATACAGAGGAAACACCATATATTTT. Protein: CASSIYRGNTIYF.

The CDR3 DNA reads as TGTGCCAGCAGTGCCTCGACAGGGGGTAATGAAAAACTGTTTTTT. Its translation is CASSASTGGNEKLFF. V gene TRBV6-1 combines with J gene TRBJ1-4; 9 bases are shared with TRBD1. Germline V gene sequence: CDR1 MNHNS, CDR2 SASEGT. The CDR3 is 15 amino acids. Trimming took 4 bases from V and 4 from J; bases not matched to a gene: 4.